This T cell receptor (beta chain) stems from a study of T cells in Graves' hyperthyroidism and ophthalmopathy. Points from the study as a whole: The blood repertoire included most of the expanded thyroid clonotypes above 0.001.

From RNA transcripts, TCR beta CDR3 regions were amplified. Carried out on the TCR CDR3, a first-round RT-PCR used the HTBI primer set. TCRdb recomputed calls from the multiplex PCR reads with MiXCR, one row per CDR3 protein. The sample contains hundreds of thousands of distinct CDR3 sequences, roughly 15% of which appear only once. This clonotype was counted at least ten times. Its specificity is not known. Any patient presenting with uncontrolled infection, other autoimmune disease, pregnancy or lactation was left out. Clinical symptoms, serum thyroxine, TRAb, thyroid ultrasound and orbital computed tomography established diagnosis. Fresh peripheral blood, 8 to 10 ml of it, supplied the PBMCs. Material: blood. This sequence was found in a woman in her 30s with Graves' hyperthyroidism.

The CDR3 here is CASSLQGVITEAFF. CDR3 DNA: TGTGCCAGCAGCTTGCAGGGGGTGATCACTGAAGCTTTCTTT. The chain combines TRBV5-6 with TRBJ1-1; 7 nucleotides line up with TRBD1. The V segment lost 1 base and the J segment 4 bases; nucleotides outside the gene matches: 4. CDR1 is SGHDT and CDR2 is YYEEEE in the germline V gene. The CDR3 runs to 14 residues. Using reference TRBV5-6 and TRBJ1-1 for the parts outside the CDR3, the full variable domain is DAGVTQSPTHLIKTRGQQVTLRCSPKSGHDTVSWYQQALGQGPQFIFQYYEEEERQRGNFPDRFSGHQFPNYSSELNVNALLLGDSALYLCASSLQGVITEAFFGQGTRLTVV.